Below, 17 T cell receptor beta chains from the same sample are listed, as sequenced in a study of post-analysis software for immune sequencing data. Study observations and caveats: Patients used about 5 TRBV segments, including TRBV5-6, TRBV5-1 and TRBV20-1, more often than controls.

These receptors' antigens are unknown. Libraries were made from TCR beta cDNA, and they carried unique molecular identifiers. One entry per CDR3 protein results from TCRdb running MiXCR on the PCR reads. The sample lists fewer than 850,000 distinct CDR3 sequences, 25% to 30% occurring once. The sample was blood. The receptors were sampled from a girl aged 10-17 years with multiple sclerosis.

The chain uses TRBV20-1 and TRBJ1-2; 9 nucleotides agree with TRBD1. The CDR3 covers 14 residues. The V and J ends lost 3 bases and 4 bases, in that order; junction bases with no gene match: 6. Germline V gives CDR1 DFQATT, CDR2 SNEGSKA (reference sequence). CDR3 sequence (DNA): TGCAGTGCTAGTGGACAGGGGATATTCTATGGCTACACCTTC. Its translation is CSASGQGIFYGYTF.

The V and J genes are TRBV20-1 and TRBJ1-5, with D perhaps matching TRBD1 (6 bases). There are 13 residues in the CDR3. V lost 3 bases and J 5 bases, leaving 11 bases between the germline ends. Germline CDR1 is DFQATT and CDR2 is SNEGSKA (reference sequence). CDR3 sequence: CSASIQGDQPQHF. CDR3 bases: TGCAGTGCTAGTATACAGGGCGATCAGCCCCAGCATTTT.

The rearrangement joins TRBV21-1 to TRBJ2-7; the table's D gene call, TRBD2, was not cross checked with the DNA. TRBV21-1 is described as a pseudogene. This CDR3 contains 14 residues. This CDR3 reads CASSKESGLGKQYF. Here the CDR3 DNA reads TGTGCCAGCAGCAAAGAGTCTGGACTCGGGAAGCAGTACTTC.

J is TRBJ1-2 and V is TRBV20-1, with 8 bases aligning to TRBD1. The CDR3 runs 13 residues. The germline gives CDR1 DFQATT, CDR2 SNEGSKA (reference sequence). V was pared by 4 bases and J by 3 bases, with 4 bases of the junction left unmatched. CDR3 sequence reads: CSAKSDRDYGYTF. CDR3 sequence (DNA): TGCAGTGCTAAGTCGGACAGGGACTATGGCTACACCTTC.

Written as DNA, the CDR3 is TGCGCCAGCAGCCCCAGGAGGGGCGGACCACACTACGAGCAGTACTTC. Amino acid sequence: CASSPRRGGPHYEQYF. The chain uses TRBV5-1 and TRBJ2-7; possible D gene TRBD2, 6 bases. CDR3 length equals 16 residues. Trimming shortened V by 4 bases and J by 3 bases, and 20 bases separated the two germline ends. CDR1 is SGHRS and CDR2 is YFSETQ in the germline V gene.

The CDR3 loop reads CASYPGQGAITDTQYF. The CDR3 nucleotides read TGTGCCAGCTACCCGGGACAGGGGGCGATCACAGATACGCAGTATTTT. The chain carries TRBV18 and TRBJ2-3, with 12 bases matching TRBD1. V shed 7 bases and J 2 bases; nucleotides not matched to a gene: 7. From germline, CDR1 is KGHSH and CDR2 LQKENI. CDR3 length: 16 residues.

The chain carries TRBV13 and TRBJ2-7, with D perhaps matching TRBD2 (5 bases). This CDR3 contains 14 residues. The germline V gene encodes CDR1 PRHDT and CDR2 FYEKMQ (reference sequence). V lost 5 bases, J lost 1 base, and 12 bases lay in between. In DNA, the CDR3 is TGTGCCAGCAGCCCCTTTGGGAGTTCCTACGAGCAGTACTTC. It yields the protein CASSPFGSSYEQYF.

The chain joins TRBV20-1 to TRBJ1-2, with 8 bases lining up with TRBD1. Germline loops: CDR1 DFQATT, CDR2 SNEGSKA (reference sequence). CDR3 length equals 12 residues. Trimming at V came to 5 bases and at J to 8 bases, leaving 7 bases not matched to a gene. The CDR3 sequence: CSAGGQGGGYTF. CDR3 DNA sequence: TGCAGTGCTGGAGGACAGGGTGGAGGCTACACCTTC.

The chain has TRBV12-3 or TRBV12-4 and TRBJ1-1, with D maybe TRBD1 (5 bases). This CDR3 contains 13 residues. Trimming removed 4 bases at V and 6 bases at J, with 12 bases between. The CDR3 bases are TGTGCCAGCAGTTCCCACGGGGCAGCTGAAGCTTTCTTT. Protein sequence: CASSSHGAAEAFF.

The rearrangement uses TRBV2 and TRBJ2-7, with D hard to call. The DNA matches TRBJ2-5 better at its end, which makes the J call doubtful. CDR3 length: 13 residues. Per germline, CDR1 SNHLY and CDR2 FYNNEI. The CDR3 here is CASSVEFRETQYF. The DNA of the CDR3 is TGTGCCAGCAGTGTGGAGTTCCGCGAGACCCAGTACTTC.

The DNA for the CDR3 is TGTGCCAGCACCGGGGGATCGTACCAAGAGACCCAGTACTTC. It encodes CASTGGSYQETQYF. V is TRBV27 and J is TRBJ2-5, with D possibly being TRBD2 (6 bases). The CDR3 covers 14 residues. The germline V gene has CDR1 MNHEY and CDR2 SMNVEV (reference sequence). The V gene lost 7 bases and the J gene lost 0 bases, with 12 bases spanning the gap.

DNA of the CDR3: TGTGCCAGCAGCTACCGGGGCAGGGAAGTGAATGAGCAGTTCTTC. It codes for CASSYRGREVNEQFF. The J gene is TRBJ2-1, the V gene TRBV11-2; D is perhaps TRBD1 or TRBD2 (5 bases each). V was pared by 4 bases and J by 7 bases, with 17 bases between. CDR1 is SGHAT and CDR2 is FQNNGV in the germline V gene. The CDR3 length is 15 residues.

V usage is TRBV20-1 and J usage is TRBJ2-7, with TRBD1 matching 8 bases. This CDR3 is built from 12 residues. The trim removed 5 bases at V and 6 bases at J, leaving 6 bases unmatched. The germline V gene encodes CDR1 DFQATT and CDR2 SNEGSKA (reference sequence). CDR3 residues: CSAGTGTSEQYF. CDR3 nucleotide sequence: TGCAGTGCTGGGACAGGCACTTCCGAGCAGTACTTC.

The chain is built from TRBV2 and TRBJ2-7; tentatively, D is TRBD1 (6 bases). The germline gives CDR1 SNHLY, CDR2 FYNNEI. V lost 7 bases and J 6 bases, leaving 22 bases between the germline ends. The CDR3 covers 15 residues. The CDR3 DNA follows: TGTGCCAGCATTATGGAAAACGGGCAGGGGCGCGAGCAGTACTTC. It is translated as CASIMENGQGREQYF.

This clonotype has just a few counts. The rearrangement uses TRBV6-6 and TRBJ2-5; a weak D match, TRBD1 (6 bases). Trimming removed 6 bases at V and 2 bases at J, with 10 bases between. Germline lookup yields CDR1 MNHNY and CDR2 SVGAGI (reference sequence). The CDR3 consists of 13 residues. The CDR3 region has the DNA TGTGCCAGCAGGGCGGACAGACAAGAGACCCAGTACTTC. Translating gives CASRADRQETQYF.

The chain joins TRBV7-9 to TRBJ2-7; the D gene is possibly TRBD2 (5 bases). V was trimmed by 5 bases and J by 3 bases, leaving 17 bases between them. Germline CDR1 SEHNR, CDR2 FQNEAQ (reference sequence). The CDR3 spans 15 residues. The CDR3 sequence is CASSPRSGNSYEQYF. CDR3 nucleotide sequence: TGTGCCAGCAGCCCCCGAAGCGGAAACAGCTACGAGCAGTACTTC. Filled out from reference TRBV7-9 and TRBJ2-7, the complete variable domain reads DTGVSQNPRHKITKRGQNVTFRCDPISEHNRLYWYRQTLGQGPEFLTYFQNEAQLEKSRLLSDRFSAERPKGSFSTLEIQRTEQGDSAMYLCASSPRSGNSYEQYFGPGTRLTVT.

There are a few counts of this clonotype. This rearrangement joins TRBV6-5 to TRBJ1-1; a possible D gene is TRBD1 (5 bases). Per the germline V gene, CDR1 is MNHEY and CDR2 is SVGAGI. Deletions cut 6 bases from V and 1 base from J, with 9 bases between. This CDR3 comprises 13 residues. CDR3 nucleotide sequence: TGTGCCAGCAGGGGACGAAAGAACACTGAAGCTTTCTTT. Translating it yields CASRGRKNTEAFF.